This T cell receptor beta chain was captured by sequencing in a study of T cell repertoires in cytomegalovirus infection. Study-wide context: Indicated by public TCR beta signatures were CMV infection and matching HLA type. Points from the study as a whole: The study identified carriers of CMV plus the relevant HLA from cumulative public TCR beta family frequency.

Germline-derived CDR1 and CDR2 are MNHEY and SVGEGT. V shed 4 bases, J shed 4 bases, and the junction held 16 bases outside the gene matches. CDR3 size: 18 residues. TCRdb reprocessed the reads with MiXCR, giving one entry per CDR3 protein. The sample lists hundreds of thousands of distinct CDR3 sequences, roughly a third occurring once. For this clonotype: Its antigen is unidentified.

The sequence came from a human donor in good health (CMV status not recorded). Some clones in this sample may be carry-over from other donors' samples. V and J are TRBV6-2 or TRBV6-3 and TRBJ1-5; 7 bases are a match to TRBD1. Specimen: PBMCs. The CDR3 DNA reads TGTGCCAGCAGTTCCTACGTACCCGGGACAGTTGCAAATCAGCCCCAGCATTTT. Residues: CASSSYVPGTVANQPQHF.